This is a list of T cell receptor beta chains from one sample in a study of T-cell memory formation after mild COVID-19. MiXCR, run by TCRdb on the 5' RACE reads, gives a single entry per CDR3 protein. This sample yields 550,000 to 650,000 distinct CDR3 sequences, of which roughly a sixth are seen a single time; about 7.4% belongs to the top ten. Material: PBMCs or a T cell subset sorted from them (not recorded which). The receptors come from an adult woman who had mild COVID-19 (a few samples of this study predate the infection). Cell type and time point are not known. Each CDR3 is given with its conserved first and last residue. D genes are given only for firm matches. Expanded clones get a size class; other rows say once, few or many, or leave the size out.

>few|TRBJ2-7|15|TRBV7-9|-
CASSSARAAGYEQYF
TGTGCCAGCAGCTCCGCCCGGGCGGCGGGATACGAGCAGTACTTC
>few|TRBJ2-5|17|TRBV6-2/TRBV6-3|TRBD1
CASSLPDRQSPGETQYF
TGTGCCAGCAGTCTCCCGGACAGGCAATCTCCAGGGGAGACCCAGTACTTC
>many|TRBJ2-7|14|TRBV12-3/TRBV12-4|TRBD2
CASSPSGGAYEQYF
TGTGCCAGCAGTCCTAGCGGGGGGGCCTACGAGCAGTACTTC
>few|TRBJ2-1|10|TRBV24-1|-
CATPRNEQFF
TGTGCCACCCCTAGGAATGAGCAGTTCTTC
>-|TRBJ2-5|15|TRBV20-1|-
CSARNPGAVQETQYF
TGCAGTGCTAGGAACCCGGGGGCGGTCCAAGAGACCCAGTACTTC
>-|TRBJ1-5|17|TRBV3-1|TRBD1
CASSTLGTAFHNQPQHF
TGTGCCAGCAGCACGCTCGGGACAGCCTTTCACAATCAGCCCCAGCATTTT
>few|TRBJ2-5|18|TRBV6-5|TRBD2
CASSYSMGLAGAGETQYF
TGTGCCAGCAGTTACTCGATGGGACTAGCGGGGGCCGGAGAGACCCAGTACTTC
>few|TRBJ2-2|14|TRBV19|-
CASSADLGTGELFF
TGTGCCAGTAGTGCCGATCTCGGGACCGGGGAGCTGTTTTTT
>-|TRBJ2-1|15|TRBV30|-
CAWSVVWGLDNEQFF
TGTGCCTGGAGTGTAGTCTGGGGGTTAGACAATGAGCAGTTCTTC
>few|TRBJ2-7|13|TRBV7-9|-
CASSYWTAGEQYF
TGTGCCAGCAGCTATTGGACAGCGGGCGAGCAGTACTTC
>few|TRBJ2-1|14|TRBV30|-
CAWKLGVSYNEQFF
TGTGCCTGGAAACTGGGGGTCTCCTACAATGAGCAGTTCTTC
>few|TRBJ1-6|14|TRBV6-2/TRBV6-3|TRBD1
CASSLGQKVTPLHF
TGTGCCAGCAGCCTGGGACAGAAGGTGACACCCCTCCACTTT
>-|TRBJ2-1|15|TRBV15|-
CATSRDRDLINEQFF
TGTGCCACCAGCAGAGACCGGGACTTAATCAATGAGCAGTTCTTC
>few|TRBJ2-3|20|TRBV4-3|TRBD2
CASSQDPGWGLAGVTDTQYF
TGCGCCAGCAGCCAAGACCCCGGCTGGGGACTAGCGGGAGTCACAGATACGCAGTATTTT
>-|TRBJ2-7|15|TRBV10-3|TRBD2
CAISGVRSGRYEQYF
TGTGCCATCAGTGGAGTTCGGAGCGGGAGATACGAGCAGTACTTC
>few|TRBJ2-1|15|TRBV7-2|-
CASSLRQSSYNEQFF
TGTGCCAGCAGTTTAAGACAGAGCTCCTACAATGAGCAGTTCTTC
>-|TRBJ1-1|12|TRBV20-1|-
CSAPTQFTEAFF
TGCAGTGCTCCGACCCAGTTCACTGAAGCTTTCTTT